The entry below gives a single TCR beta chain sequence along with its context. Its target is unknown. This record comes from a study of T cells in Graves' hyperthyroidism and ophthalmopathy. Study results and caveats: Most expanded thyroid clonotypes above 0.001 also appeared in blood. The model foresaw ophthalmopathy a median around 6.8 months prior to onset.

Amplification of TCR beta CDR3 regions used RNA as the template. The TCR CDR3 was amplified in a first-round RT-PCR using the HTBI primer set. TCRdb re-derived calls from the multiplex PCR reads in MiXCR, one entry per CDR3 protein. The data contain approximately 400,000 distinct CDR3 sequences, 15% to 17% of them singletons. Sequencing input: blood. This TCR came from a woman aged 18-35 years with Graves' hyperthyroidism.

The CDR3 sequence: CASDDQADLGEQYF. The CDR3, as DNA: TGCGCCAGCGACGATCAGGCCGATTTGGGCGAGCAGTACTTC. The rearrangement joins TRBV10-1 to TRBJ2-7; no reliable D call. The CDR3 contains 14 residues. V lost 8 bases, J lost 6 bases, and 20 bases lay in between. Per the germline V gene, CDR1 is WNHNN and CDR2 is SYGVQD (reference sequence).